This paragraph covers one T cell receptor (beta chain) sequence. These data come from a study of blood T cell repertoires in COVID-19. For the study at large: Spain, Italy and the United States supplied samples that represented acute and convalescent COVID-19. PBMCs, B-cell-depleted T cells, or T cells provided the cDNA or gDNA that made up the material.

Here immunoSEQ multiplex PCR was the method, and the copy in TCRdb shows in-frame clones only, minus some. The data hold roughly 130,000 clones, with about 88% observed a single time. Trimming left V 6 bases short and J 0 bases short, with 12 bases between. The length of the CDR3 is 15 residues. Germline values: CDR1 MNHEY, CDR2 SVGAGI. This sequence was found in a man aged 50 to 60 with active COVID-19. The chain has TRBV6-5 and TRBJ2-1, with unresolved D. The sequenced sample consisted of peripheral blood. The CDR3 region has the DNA TGTGCCAGCAGACAAGACATCAGCTCCTACAATGAGCAGTTCTTC. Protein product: CASRQDISSYNEQFF.